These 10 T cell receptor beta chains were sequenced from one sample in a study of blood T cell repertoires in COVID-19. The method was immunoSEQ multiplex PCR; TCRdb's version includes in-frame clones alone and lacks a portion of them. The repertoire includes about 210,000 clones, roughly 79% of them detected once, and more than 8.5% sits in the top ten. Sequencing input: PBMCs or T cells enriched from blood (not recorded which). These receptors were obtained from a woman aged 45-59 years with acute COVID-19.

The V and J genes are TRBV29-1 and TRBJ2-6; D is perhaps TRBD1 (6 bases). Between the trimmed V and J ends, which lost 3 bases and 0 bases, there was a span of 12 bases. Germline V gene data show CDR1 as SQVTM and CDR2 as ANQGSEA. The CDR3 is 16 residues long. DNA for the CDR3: TGCAGCGTTGATGCTACAGGGAACTCTGGGGCCAACGTCCTGACTTTC. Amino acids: CSVDATGNSGANVLTF. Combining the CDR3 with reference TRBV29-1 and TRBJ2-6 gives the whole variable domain SAVISQKPSRDICQRGTSLTIQCQVDSQVTMMFWYRQQPGQSLTLIATANQGSEATYESGFVIDKFPISRPNLTFSTLTVSNMSPEDSSIYLCSVDATGNSGANVLTFGAGSRLTVL.

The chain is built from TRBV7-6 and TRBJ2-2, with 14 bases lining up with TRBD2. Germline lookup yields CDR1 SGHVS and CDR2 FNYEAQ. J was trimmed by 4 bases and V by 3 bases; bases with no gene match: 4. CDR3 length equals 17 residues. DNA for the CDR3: TGTGCCAGCAGCTTCGGGACTAGCGGGAGTTCCACCGGGGAGCTGTTTTTT. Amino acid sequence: CASSFGTSGSSTGELFF. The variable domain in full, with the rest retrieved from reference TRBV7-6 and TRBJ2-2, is GAGVSQSPRYKVTKRGQDVALRCDPISGHVSLYWYRQALGQGPEFLTYFNYEAQQDKSGLPNDRFSAERPEGSISTLTIQRTEQRDSAMYRCASSFGTSGSSTGELFFGEGSRLTVL.

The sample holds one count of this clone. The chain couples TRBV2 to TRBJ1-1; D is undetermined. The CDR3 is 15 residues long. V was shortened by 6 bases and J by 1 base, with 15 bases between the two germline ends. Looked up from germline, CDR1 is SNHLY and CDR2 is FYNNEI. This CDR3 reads CASRAQNNKNTEAFF. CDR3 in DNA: TGTGCCAGCAGGGCCCAAAATAACAAGAACACTGAAGCTTTCTTT.

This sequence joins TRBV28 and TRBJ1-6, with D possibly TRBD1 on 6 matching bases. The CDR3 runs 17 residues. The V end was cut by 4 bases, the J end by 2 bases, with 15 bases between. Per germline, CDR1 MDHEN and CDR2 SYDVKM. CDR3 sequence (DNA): TGTGCCAGCAGTTCACCCCTGACAGGCCCCTATAATTCACCCCTCCACTTT. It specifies CASSSPLTGPYNSPLHF.

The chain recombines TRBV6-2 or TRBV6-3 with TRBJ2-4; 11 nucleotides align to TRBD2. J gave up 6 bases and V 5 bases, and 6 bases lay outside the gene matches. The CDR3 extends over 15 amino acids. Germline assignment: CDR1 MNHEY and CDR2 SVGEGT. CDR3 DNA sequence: TGTGCCAGCAGTACCTCTAGCGGGAGGATAAACATTCAGTACTTC. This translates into CASSTSSGRINIQYF.

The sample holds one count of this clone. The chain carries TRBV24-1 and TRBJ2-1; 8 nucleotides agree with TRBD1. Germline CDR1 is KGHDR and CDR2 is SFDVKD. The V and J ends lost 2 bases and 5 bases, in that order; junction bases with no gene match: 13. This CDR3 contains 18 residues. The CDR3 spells CATSDWWVRDRLNNEQFF. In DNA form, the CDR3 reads TGTGCCACCAGTGATTGGTGGGTCCGGGACAGGCTAAACAATGAGCAGTTCTTC.

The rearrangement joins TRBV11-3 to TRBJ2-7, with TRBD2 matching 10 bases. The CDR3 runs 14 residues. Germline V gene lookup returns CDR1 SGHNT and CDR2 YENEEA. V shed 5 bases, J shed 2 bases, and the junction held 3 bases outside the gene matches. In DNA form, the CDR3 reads TGTGCCAGCAGCGTTAGCGGGGGGCCCTACGAGCAGTACTTC. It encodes CASSVSGGPYEQYF.

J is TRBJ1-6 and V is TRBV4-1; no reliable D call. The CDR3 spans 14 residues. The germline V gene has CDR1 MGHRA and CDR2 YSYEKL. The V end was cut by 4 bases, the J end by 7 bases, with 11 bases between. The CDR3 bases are TGCGCCAGCAGCCTCTATACGGGGAATTCACCCCTCCACTTT. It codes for CASSLYTGNSPLHF.

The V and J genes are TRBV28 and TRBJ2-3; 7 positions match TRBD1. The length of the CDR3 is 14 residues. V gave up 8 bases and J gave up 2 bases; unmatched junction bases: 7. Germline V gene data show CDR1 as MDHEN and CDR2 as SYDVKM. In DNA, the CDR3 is TGTGCCAGCGTTGAGGGGGCGATCACAGATACGCAGTATTTT. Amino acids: CASVEGAITDTQYF.

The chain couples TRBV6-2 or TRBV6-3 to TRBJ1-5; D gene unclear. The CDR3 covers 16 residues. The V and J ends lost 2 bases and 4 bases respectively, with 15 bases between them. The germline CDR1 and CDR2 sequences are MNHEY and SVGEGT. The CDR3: CASSYPRTTGNQPQHF. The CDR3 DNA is TGTGCCAGCAGTTACCCCAGAACTACTGGGAATCAGCCCCAGCATTTT.